This T cell receptor beta chain came from a study of immune evolution from preneoplasia to lung adenocarcinoma. Sequencing used immunoSEQ multiplex PCR; TCRdb keeps in-frame clones, though not all of them. The sample shows 9,500 to 10,000 clones, about four fifths of them seen only once. Turning to this clone: The antigen is unknown.

Study observations and caveats: Top clone frequencies peaked in normal lung, apparently declining through invasive adenocarcinoma. Later-stage lesions seemingly showed higher T cell density and diversity than normal lung.

The CDR3 extends over 15 amino acids. Germline values: CDR1 MNHEY, CDR2 SVGAGI. Trimming pared 0 bases from V and 8 bases from J, leaving 16 bases between. Between the mid-2010s and the late 2010s, patients underwent resection in Japan or China. Nucleic acids came from premalignant or tumor cells enriched by macro-dissection. This TCR derives from a person of 80 years or more with lung adenocarcinoma. The chain couples TRBV6-5 to TRBJ1-1; D unresolved. Sequences were obtained from FFPE lung adenocarcinoma in situ tissue. Here the CDR3 DNA reads TGTGCCAGCAGTTACTCGACGGCAGCAACCGTGGAAGCTTTCTTT. Protein: CASSYSTAATVEAFF.